Listed below are T cell receptor beta chains from one sample, sequenced in a study of blood T cell repertoires in COVID-19. The method was immunoSEQ multiplex PCR; TCRdb's version includes in-frame clones alone and lacks a portion of them. In the table there are roughly 380,000 clones, 81% of which are singletons. The specimen sequenced was peripheral blood. The receptors were sampled from a human donor with acute or convalescent COVID-19. The donor label of this sample is uncertain. Each CDR3 is given with its conserved first and last residue. D genes are given only for firm matches. The listing skips clone size in some rows; elsewhere it reads once, few, many or a size class.

V gene,D gene,clone size,J gene,CDR3 protein,CDR3 DNA
TRBV11-2,TRBD1,few,TRBJ2-1,CASSLMRTGDASYEFF,TGTGCCAGCAGCTTAATGAGGACAGGGGACGCTAGTTATGAGTTCTTC
TRBV11-2,TRBD1,NA,TRBJ2-7,CASSIIGTGAGEQYF,TGTGCCAGCAGCATAATAGGGACAGGGGCAGGCGAGCAGTACTTC
TRBV6-5,TRBD1,NA,TRBJ1-2,CASSWTGGLSSYGYTF,TGTGCCAGCAGTTGGACAGGGGGCCTCTCTAGCTATGGCTACACCTTC
TRBV5-6,TRBD1,NA,TRBJ2-7,CASSLIGQGPYEQYF,TGTGCCAGCAGCTTGATTGGACAGGGTCCCTACGAGCAGTACTTC
TRBV2,TRBD1,NA,TRBJ1-5,CASTMDRGGQPQHF,TGTGCCAGCACGATGGACAGGGGGGGTCAGCCCCAGCATTTT
TRBV5-6,NA,NA,TRBJ1-2,CASDGAGGLRDGYTF,TGTGCCAGCGATGGAGCTGGGGGGTTGCGAGATGGCTACACCTTC
TRBV29-1,NA,NA,TRBJ2-3,CSVGWQYTDTQYF,TGCAGCGTTGGGTGGCAGTACACAGATACGCAGTATTTT
TRBV29-1,NA,NA,TRBJ1-1,CSVRRRGTEAFF,TGCAGCGTGAGACGGCGGGGCACTGAAGCTTTCTTT
TRBV5-1,NA,NA,TRBJ2-1,CASSIGLYSYNEQFF,TGCGCCAGCAGCATCGGACTGTATTCCTACAATGAGCAGTTCTTC
TRBV11-2,TRBD2,NA,TRBJ2-5,CASSLGRTSDREETQYF,TGTGCCAGCAGCTTGGGACGGACTAGCGACCGCGAAGAGACCCAGTACTTC
TRBV18,NA,NA,TRBJ1-2,CASSPGQVTYGYTF,TGTGCCAGCTCACCGGGCCAGGTTACCTATGGCTACACCTTC
TRBV7-9,NA,few,TRBJ1-2,CASSLDRRGTNYGYTF,TGTGCCAGCAGCCTGGACCGGCGGGGGACTAACTATGGCTACACCTTC
TRBV27,NA,NA,TRBJ2-7,CANSERDGTYEQYF,TGTGCCAACTCGGAGAGAGACGGCACCTACGAGCAGTACTTC
TRBV7-8,TRBD1,NA,TRBJ1-3,CASSLGTASLSGNTIYF,TGTGCCAGCAGCCTTGGGACAGCTAGTCTCTCTGGAAACACCATATATTTT
TRBV7-8,NA,NA,TRBJ1-2,CASSFDRAEAGYTF,TGTGCCAGCAGCTTCGACCGGGCGGAGGCTGGCTACACCTTC
TRBV2,TRBD2,NA,TRBJ2-7,CASSRVGTSYEQYF,TGTGCCAGCAGCAGAGTCGGGACTAGCTACGAGCAGTACTTC
TRBV3-1/TRBV3-2,TRBD1,once,TRBJ2-1,CASSRDRVDEQFF,TGTGCCAGCAGCAGGGACAGGGTTGATGAGCAGTTCTTC
TRBV7-9,TRBD2,NA,TRBJ2-2,CAWSGIANTGELFF,TGTGCCTGGAGCGGGATCGCGAACACCGGGGAGCTGTTTTTT
TRBV2,NA,NA,TRBJ1-1,CASREDSRTEAFF,TGTGCCAGCAGGGAGGACAGTCGCACTGAAGCTTTCTTT
TRBV18,TRBD1,NA,TRBJ1-2,CASSHLTGQDYGYTF,TGTGCCAGCTCACACCTCACGGGACAGGACTATGGCTACACCTTC
TRBV30,NA,NA,TRBJ1-5,CAWSVQGGQPQHF,TGTGCCTGGAGTGTACAGGGCGGTCAGCCCCAGCATTTT
TRBV28,NA,NA,TRBJ1-5,CASSPDRKSNQPQHF,TGTGCCAGCAGTCCCGACAGAAAAAGCAATCAGCCCCAGCATTTT
TRBV4-1,NA,NA,TRBJ1-3,CASSQDPQALRDTIYF,TGCGCCAGCAGCCAAGATCCGCAGGCGCTCAGGGACACCATATATTTT
TRBV5-1,TRBD1,few,TRBJ1-5,CASSFTGGLQPQHF,TGCGCCAGCAGCTTTACAGGGGGCCTTCAGCCCCAGCATTTT
TRBV11-2,TRBD2,once,TRBJ2-7,CASRDWKAGITYEQYF,TGTGCCAGCAGGGATTGGAAAGCGGGAATCACCTACGAGCAGTACTTC
TRBV18,NA,NA,TRBJ1-4,CASSKGSYNEKLFF,TGTGCCAGCTCAAAGGGGTCTTATAATGAAAAACTGTTTTTT
TRBV19,TRBD2,NA,TRBJ2-7,CASSNVWAGASSAPYEQYF,TGTGCCAGTAGTAATGTGTGGGCGGGAGCCTCATCCGCGCCTTACGAGCAGTACTTC
TRBV12-3/TRBV12-4,NA,few,TRBJ1-4,CASSESYHSKLFF,TGTGCCAGCAGTGAGTCCTACCACAGTAAACTGTTTTTT
TRBV7-2,NA,few,TRBJ2-7,CASSFSGTYEQYF,TGTGCCAGCAGCTTCTCGGGGACCTACGAGCAGTACTTC
TRBV5-1,NA,NA,TRBJ2-7,CASRLDGDRGLSYEQYF,TGCGCCAGCAGATTGGACGGGGATAGAGGGCTTTCCTACGAGCAGTACTTC
TRBV5-1,TRBD2,once,TRBJ2-3,CASSLLAGGPGDTQYF,TGCGCCAGCAGTTTACTAGCGGGAGGTCCGGGCGATACGCAGTATTTT
TRBV2,NA,NA,TRBJ1-1,CASSEIGQITEAFF,TGTGCCAGCAGTGAAATAGGACAAATCACTGAAGCTTTCTTT
TRBV19,TRBD1,NA,TRBJ1-4,CASSSSGTVYEKLFF,TGTGCCAGTTCCAGCTCGGGGACAGTGTACGAAAAACTGTTTTTT
TRBV2,NA,few,TRBJ2-4,CASSTSLAKNIQYF,TGTGCCAGCAGTACCAGTTTAGCCAAAAACATTCAGTACTTC
TRBV29-1,TRBD1,NA,TRBJ2-7,CSVRTGGVEQYF,TGCAGCGTCCGGACAGGGGGGGTCGAGCAGTACTTC
TRBV25-1,NA,NA,TRBJ1-6,CASTPIGYSPLHF,TGTGCCAGCACCCCCATCGGGTACTCACCCCTCCACTTT
TRBV7-8,NA,once,TRBJ1-1,CASRAGTGMNTEAFF,TGTGCCAGCAGGGCGGGGACGGGGATGAACACTGAAGCTTTCTTT
TRBV2,NA,NA,TRBJ1-3,CASSREGYGNTIYF,TGTGCCAGCAGTCGCGAGGGTTATGGAAACACCATATATTTT
TRBV12-5,NA,few,TRBJ2-2,CASGLGQGNTGELFF,TGTGCTAGTGGTTTGGGGCAGGGGAACACCGGGGAGCTGTTTTTT
TRBV7-8,TRBD1,NA,TRBJ1-5,CASSDADRGRLQPQHF,TGTGCCAGCAGCGACGCCGACAGGGGGCGATTGCAGCCCCAGCATTTT
TRBV11-3,TRBD2,NA,TRBJ2-5,CASSLEAGGWETQYF,TGTGCCAGCAGCTTAGAAGCGGGGGGCTGGGAGACCCAGTACTTC
TRBV13,NA,NA,TRBJ2-3,CASSLRYSRTLNTQYF,TGTGCCAGCAGCTTGAGGTATTCTCGGACATTGAACACGCAGTATTTT
TRBV12-3/TRBV12-4,NA,NA,TRBJ1-1,CASSFKGGTEAFF,TGTGCCAGCAGTTTCAAGGGAGGGACTGAAGCTTTCTTT
TRBV4-1,NA,once,TRBJ1-6,CASSQVGRGRTPGHSPLHF,TGCGCCAGCAGCCAAGTCGGGAGGGGCAGGACCCCCGGGCATTCACCCCTCCACTTT
TRBV19,NA,NA,TRBJ2-3,CASSMAGRKDTQYF,TGTGCCAGTAGTATGGCGGGAAGAAAAGATACGCAGTATTTT
TRBV6-5,TRBD1,NA,TRBJ1-2,CASSQITGGTYGYTF,TGTGCCAGCAGTCAGATTACAGGGGGCACCTATGGCTACACCTTC
TRBV10-3,NA,few,TRBJ2-2,CAIRRGPNTGELFF,TGTGCCATCCGGCGGGGGCCGAACACCGGGGAGCTGTTTTTT
TRBV28,TRBD1,NA,TRBJ2-7,CASSGTEPYEQYF,TGTGCCAGTTCCGGGACAGAACCTTACGAGCAGTACTTC
TRBV6-5,TRBD1,NA,TRBJ1-1,CASSYTWDSEAFF,TGTGCCAGCAGTTATACTTGGGACAGTGAAGCTTTCTTT
TRBV6-5,NA,NA,TRBJ1-3,CASSYSADSGNTIYF,TGTGCCAGCAGTTACTCGGCGGACTCTGGAAACACCATATATTTT
TRBV2,NA,NA,TRBJ2-7,CASSYDYFSSYEQYF,TGTGCCAGCAGTTACGACTATTTCAGCTCCTACGAGCAGTACTTC
TRBV28,TRBD1,few,TRBJ2-1,CASSRDRGSYNEQFF,TGTGCCAGCAGCCGGGACAGGGGGAGCTACAATGAGCAGTTCTTC
TRBV27,TRBD1,once,TRBJ2-7,CASSRDREFYEQYF,TGTGCCAGCAGCCGGGACAGGGAGTTCTACGAGCAGTACTTC